Listed here are 9 T cell receptor beta chains from one sample, sequenced in a study of spatial heterogeneity in lung cancer. Findings and limits, study-wide: Expanded intratumoral alpha and beta TCR counts tracked tumor mutation counts.

A single record per CDR3 protein comes from TCRdb applying MiXCR to the 5' RACE reads. Here the sample spans about 12,000 distinct CDR3 sequences, roughly 5.4% being singletons. Time point in this sample: sample taken at primary tumor resection. What these receptors recognize is not known. Sequencing was performed on lung tumor tissue, taken at surgery. These receptors were obtained from a male donor with early-stage non-small cell lung cancer.

This clonotype turned up a few times. This chain connects TRBV28 to TRBJ2-3, with D hard to call. V lost 7 bases and J lost 1, with 9 bases in between. Germline CDR1 and CDR2: MDHEN and SYDVKM. This CDR3 spans 13 amino acids. As DNA, the CDR3 is TGTGCCAGCATCTACGGCGGCACAGATACGCAGTATTTT. It codes for CASIYGGTDTQYF.

This clonotype was seen ten or more times. The rearrangement uses TRBV4-2 and TRBJ1-2; TRBD1 agrees at 7 bases. CDR1 is LGHNA, CDR2 YNFKEQ, per germline. CDR3 length: 15 residues. The V segment lost 1 base and the J segment 1 base; nucleotides outside the gene matches: 3. CDR3 sequence (DNA): TGTGCCAGCAGCCAAGTCGGACAGGTTAACTATGGCTACACCTTC. It is translated as CASSQVGQVNYGYTF.

This clonotype was seen at least ten times. The genes are TRBV13 and TRBJ1-2; 10 bases are shared with TRBD1. Germline CDR1 is PRHDT and CDR2 is FYEKMQ (reference sequence). The length of the CDR3 is 16 residues. Germline trimming cut 1 base from V and 3 bases from J; bases unmatched to any gene: 5. CDR3 in amino acids: CASSLVTGGADYGYTF. The CDR3 DNA follows: TGTGCCAGCAGCTTAGTGACAGGGGGCGCGGACTATGGCTACACCTTC.

This clonotype was picked up many times. The chain recombines TRBV5-1 with TRBJ2-5, with 8 bases fitting TRBD1. CDR3 length: 13 residues. Trimming at V came to 5 bases and at J to 5 bases, leaving 5 bases not matched to a gene. Germline values: CDR1 SGHRS, CDR2 YFSETQ. The CDR3 here is CASRRTGGETQYF. The DNA for the CDR3 is TGCGCCAGCAGGCGTACAGGGGGGGAGACCCAGTACTTC.

This clonotype occurred many times. The chain couples TRBV29-1 to TRBJ1-2; unclear D gene. Trimming took off 2 bases at V and 8 bases at J, with 3 bases between the two ends. CDR1 and CDR2 from the germline V gene are SQVTM and ANQGSEA. The CDR3 runs to 9 residues. DNA of the CDR3: TGCAGCGTTGAATCCGGCTACACCTTC. Amino acids: CSVESGYTF.

The table lists this clonotype with a few counts. This chain joins TRBV24-1 and TRBJ1-2; D gene unclear. V was shortened by 4 bases and J by 4 bases, with 6 bases between the two germline ends. The CDR3 runs 12 residues. The germline CDR1 and CDR2 sequences are KGHDR and SFDVKD. CDR3 coding DNA: TGTGCCACCAGTGACCCACCCTATGGCTACACCTTC. Amino acids: CATSDPPYGYTF.

This clonotype showed up many times. This chain's CDR3 is CASSQDGLGVHSYNEQFF. The CDR3 bases are TGCGCCAGCAGCCAAGATGGGTTGGGGGTACACTCCTACAATGAGCAGTTCTTC. The chain couples TRBV4-3 to TRBJ2-1; TRBD1 or TRBD2 may be the D gene (5 bases each). The CDR3 consists of 18 residues. Deletions cut 0 bases from V and 0 bases from J, with 15 bases between. CDR1 and CDR2 from the germline V gene are LGHNA and YSLEER.

In this sample, this clonotype turned up many times. This chain joins TRBV10-3 and TRBJ2-7, with TRBD2 matching over 11 bases. CDR1 and CDR2 from the germline V gene are ENHRY and SYGVKD. The trim removed 6 bases at V and 1 base at J, leaving 2 bases unmatched. CDR3 length: 14 residues. In DNA, the CDR3 is TGTGCCATCAGGGCTAGCGGGGGGTCCTACGAGCAGTACGTC. Its protein is CAIRASGGSYEQYV.

Many counts were recorded for this clonotype. The chain carries TRBV7-9 and TRBJ1-4, with 7 nucleotides matching TRBD1. This CDR3 region has 18 residues. Germline lookup yields CDR1 SEHNR and CDR2 FQNEAQ (reference sequence). V lost 1 base and J lost 7; bases outside the gene matches: 15. The CDR3 DNA is TGTGCCAGCAGCTTAGTTTTGGGACCGCGACAGGGTAGTGAAAAACTGTTTTTT. Its translation is CASSLVLGPRQGSEKLFF.